A single sample is the source of the 5 T cell receptor beta chains below, sequenced in a study of vaccination effects on CD4 cells after COVID-19. TCRdb's copy holds only in-frame clones and misses some; the assay was immunoSEQ multiplex PCR. The sample shows 37,000 or so clones, 66% of them seen only once. Pools of viral peptides were used by the ViraFEST assay to expand antigen-specific CD4+ T cells ahead of sequencing. CD4+ T cell isolation took place after 10 days of culture. The vaccine recipients had no prior SARS-CoV-2 infection, with negative nucleocapsid antibodies. Their antigens are not known. Specimen: CD4+ T cells from PBMCs cultured with HCoV-OC43 spike peptides, collected before COVID-19 vaccination. Subset given: HCoV-OC43 spike overlapping peptide pool stimulation. The receptors stem from a human donor who received a COVID-19 vaccine.

This clone has just a few counts. The chain carries TRBV6-5 and TRBJ1-1; D is unresolved. CDR1 and CDR2 from the germline V gene are MNHEY and SVGAGI. The V end lost 6 bases, the J end lost 1 base, and 9 bases lay between the germline ends. CDR3 length: 13 residues. The CDR3 DNA sequence: TGTGCCAGCAGAAACCCAGGGAACACTGAAGCTTTCTTT. Translation: CASRNPGNTEAFF.

This clone has only a few counts. The rearrangement links TRBV10-3 to TRBJ2-3; D gene unclear. V dropped 5 bases and J dropped 2 bases, with 2 bases sitting between them. Germline V gene data show CDR1 as ENHRY and CDR2 as SYGVKD. This CDR3 spans 11 amino acids. CDR3 sequence: CAISYTDTQYF. The CDR3 DNA follows: TGTGCCATCAGTTACACAGATACGCAGTATTTT.

The rearrangement links TRBV4-2 to TRBJ1-4, with D unresolved. Germline loops: CDR1 LGHNA, CDR2 YNFKEQ. The CDR3 is made up of 13 amino acids. V lost 0 bases and J lost 8, with 7 bases in between. CDR3 protein: CASSQDQEEKLFF. The CDR3 nucleotides are TGTGCCAGCAGCCAAGATCAAGAAGAAAAACTGTTTTTT.

The rearrangement joins TRBV7-2 to TRBJ2-2; TRBD1 matches at 7 bases. The CDR3 spans 17 residues. Germline V gives CDR1 SGHTA, CDR2 FQGNSA. Germline trimming cut 5 bases from V and 5 bases from J; bases unmatched to any gene: 14. The CDR3 sequence: CASSGVRGGRRTGELFF. For the CDR3, the DNA is TGTGCCAGCAGCGGCGTTAGAGGGGGCCGCAGGACCGGGGAGCTGTTTTTT.

This chain joins TRBV3-1 (or the pseudogene TRBV3-2) and TRBJ1-2; no clear D. The germline V gene has CDR1 LGHDT and CDR2 YNNKEL (reference sequence). Trimming took off 1 base at V and 2 bases at J, with 17 bases between the two ends. The CDR3 totals 17 residues. In DNA form, the CDR3 reads TGTGCCAGCAGCCAAGTTTCGTTCGGCGAGAGCAACTATGGCTACACCTTC. It translates to CASSQVSFGESNYGYTF.